This T cell receptor beta chain was documented in a study of T cell repertoires in cytomegalovirus infection. TCRdb independently ran MiXCR on the reads; one entry per CDR3 protein. Among 500,000 or so distinct CDR3 sequences listed, 15% to 20% were seen once. Germline assignment: CDR1 SEHNR and CDR2 FQNEAQ (reference sequence). V lost 1 base to trimming and J lost 4 bases; unmatched junction nucleotides: 5. The CDR3 consists of 16 residues. V usage is TRBV7-9 and J usage is TRBJ2-2; TRBD2 aligns across 8 bases. The sequencing sample was made of CD8+ T cells from PBMCs. The clonotype originates from a human donor in good health (CMV status not recorded). Some clones in this sample may be carry-over from other donors' samples. The CDR3 loop reads CASSLGAGGPTGELFF. CDR3 coding DNA: TGTGCCAGCAGCTTAGGCGCGGGAGGCCCCACCGGGGAGCTGTTTTTT.